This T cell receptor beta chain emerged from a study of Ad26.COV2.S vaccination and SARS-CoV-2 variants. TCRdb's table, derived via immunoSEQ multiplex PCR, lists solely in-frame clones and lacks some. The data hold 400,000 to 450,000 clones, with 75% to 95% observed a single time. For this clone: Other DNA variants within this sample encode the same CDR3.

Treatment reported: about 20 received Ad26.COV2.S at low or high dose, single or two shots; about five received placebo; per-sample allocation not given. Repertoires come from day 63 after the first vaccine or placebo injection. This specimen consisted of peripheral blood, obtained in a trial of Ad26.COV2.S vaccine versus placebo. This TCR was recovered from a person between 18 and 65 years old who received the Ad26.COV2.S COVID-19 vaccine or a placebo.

In DNA, the CDR3 is TGTGCCAGCTCACCACCCGGGACTAGCTCCTACAATGAGCAGTTCTTC. Amino acid sequence: CASSPPGTSSYNEQFF. The gene calls are TRBV18 and TRBJ2-1; 8 bases match TRBD2. CDR1 and CDR2 (germline): KGHSH, LQKENI. This CDR3 spans 16 amino acids. V lost 0 bases, J lost 0 bases, and 1 base stayed unmatched. The full variable domain, its missing parts supplied by reference TRBV18 and TRBJ2-1, is NAGVMQNPRHLVRRRGQEARLRCSPMKGHSHVYWYRQLPEEGLKFMVYLQKENIIDESGMPKERFSAEFPKEGPSILRIQQVVRGDSAAYFCASSPPGTSSYNEQFFGPGTRLTVL.